This TCR beta chain was captured by sequencing in a study of blood T cell repertoires in COVID-19. V lost 6 bases and J 8 bases, leaving 16 bases between the germline ends. The CDR3 sequence is 12 residues long. Germline values: CDR1 SQVTM, CDR2 ANQGSEA. Sequencing was performed with immunoSEQ multiplex PCR; in TCRdb, only in-frame clones are kept and a portion is missing. The table shows hundreds of thousands of clones, with just over 90% occurring only once. The TCR sequence derives from a woman between 18 and 29 years old who had recovered from COVID-19. The chain joins TRBV29-1 to TRBJ1-2, with TRBD1 as a possible D gene (5 bases). Sequenced input: PBMCs or T cells enriched from blood (not recorded which). CDR3 protein: CSVLLREAGYTF. In DNA, the CDR3 is TGCAGCGTGTTACTCAGGGAGGCGGGCTACACCTTC. Full variable domain (outside the CDR3, taken from reference TRBV29-1 and TRBJ1-2): SAVISQKPSRDICQRGTSLTIQCQVDSQVTMMFWYRQQPGQSLTLIATANQGSEATYESGFVIDKFPISRPNLTFSTLTVSNMSPEDSSIYLCSVLLREAGYTFGSGTRLTVV.